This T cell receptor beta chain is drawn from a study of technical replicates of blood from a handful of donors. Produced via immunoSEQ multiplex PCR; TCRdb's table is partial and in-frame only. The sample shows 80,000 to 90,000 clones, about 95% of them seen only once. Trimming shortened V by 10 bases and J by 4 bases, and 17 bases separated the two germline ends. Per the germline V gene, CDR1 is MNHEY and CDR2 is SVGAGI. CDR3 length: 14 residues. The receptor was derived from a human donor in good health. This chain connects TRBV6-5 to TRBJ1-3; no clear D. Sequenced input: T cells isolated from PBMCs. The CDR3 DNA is TGTGCCACCCAACGGGGTGTTTCGGGAAACACCATATATTTT. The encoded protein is CATQRGVSGNTIYF.